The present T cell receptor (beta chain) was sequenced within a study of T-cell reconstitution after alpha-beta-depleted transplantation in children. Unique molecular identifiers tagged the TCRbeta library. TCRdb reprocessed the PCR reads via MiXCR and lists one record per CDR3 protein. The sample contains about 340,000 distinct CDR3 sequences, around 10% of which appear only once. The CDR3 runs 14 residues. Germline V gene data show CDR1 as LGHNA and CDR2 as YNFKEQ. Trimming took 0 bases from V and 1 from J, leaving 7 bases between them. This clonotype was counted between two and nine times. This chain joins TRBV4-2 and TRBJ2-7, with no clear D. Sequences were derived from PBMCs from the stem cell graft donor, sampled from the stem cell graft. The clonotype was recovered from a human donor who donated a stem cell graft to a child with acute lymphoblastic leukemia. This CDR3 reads CASSQDQVSYEQYF. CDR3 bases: TGTGCCAGCAGCCAAGATCAAGTTTCCTACGAGCAGTACTTC.